Listed here is a single T cell receptor (beta chain). The data were taken from a study of blood T cell repertoires in COVID-19. Looking at the study overall: Researchers got acute and convalescent COVID-19 samples from the United States, Italy and Spain. PBMCs, B-cell-depleted T cells, or T cells were the source of the cDNA or gDNA that made up the material.

In the authors' methods: Nucleated cell counts were estimated from reference gene primer amplification. The repertoire was sequenced with immunoSEQ multiplex PCR; TCRdb's copy has only in-frame clones and lacks some. The DNA was the basis for D and trimming; V, J and clone size are from that table. This sample has a few hundred thousand clones, with roughly 84% found just once. The junction had 9 bases not matched to a gene; V was cut back by 5 bases and J by 8 bases. CDR3 length: 15 residues. Germline CDR1 and CDR2: MNHEY and SMNVEV (reference sequence). The receptor was isolated from a woman of 80 years or more with acute or convalescent COVID-19. Source material: peripheral blood. The V gene is TRBV27, the J gene TRBJ2-3; TRBD2 aligns across 11 bases. CDR3 sequence: CASSALAGGPRTQYF. The CDR3 DNA sequence: TGTGCCAGCAGTGCTCTAGCGGGGGGCCCACGTACGCAGTATTTT.